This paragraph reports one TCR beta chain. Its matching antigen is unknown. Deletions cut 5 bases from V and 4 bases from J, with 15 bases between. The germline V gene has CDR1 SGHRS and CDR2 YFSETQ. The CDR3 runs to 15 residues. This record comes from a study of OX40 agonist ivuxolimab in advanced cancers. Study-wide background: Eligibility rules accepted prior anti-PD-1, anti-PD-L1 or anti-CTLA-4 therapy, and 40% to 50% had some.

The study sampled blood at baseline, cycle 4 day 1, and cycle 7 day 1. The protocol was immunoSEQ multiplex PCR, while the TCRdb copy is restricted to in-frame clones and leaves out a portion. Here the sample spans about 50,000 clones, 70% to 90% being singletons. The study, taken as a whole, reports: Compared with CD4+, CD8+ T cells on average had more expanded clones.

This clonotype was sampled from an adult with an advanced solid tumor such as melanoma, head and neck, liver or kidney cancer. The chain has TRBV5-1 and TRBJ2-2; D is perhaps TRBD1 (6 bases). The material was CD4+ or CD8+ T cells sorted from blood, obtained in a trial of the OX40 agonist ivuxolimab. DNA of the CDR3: TGCGCCAGCAGTTACAGGGCAGTCGGCACCGGGGAGCTGTTTTTT. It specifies CASSYRAVGTGELFF.